This entry features one TCR beta chain sequence. Its target is not known. This sample is drawn from a study of cytomegalovirus exposure and HLA in healthy donors. Turning to the study itself: Previous work identified roughly 120 million unique TCR beta sequences from roughly 180 million T cells. There were fewer than 500 genotyped donors. Of these, roughly 84% fell in the genetic ancestry cluster associated with self-reported Caucasian donors. General observations from the study: A few of the chains that were CMV-associated were confirmed in vitro to be specific for CMV antigens.

The PCR used 60 Vbeta and 13 Jbeta primers. Sequencing was performed with immunoSEQ multiplex PCR; in TCRdb, only in-frame clones are kept and a portion is missing. The sample includes tens of thousands of clones. Trimming shortened V by 0 bases and J by 12 bases, and 7 bases separated the two germline ends. The CDR3 extends over 12 amino acids. The V gene's germline CDR1 is SGHDT and CDR2 YYEEEE. The sequence was obtained from a man aged 18 to 30 in good health and CMV-seropositive. Sequencing was done on a sample of PBMCs. The gene calls are TRBV5-6 and TRBJ2-6; D is ambiguous. CDR3 sequence reads: CASSLGDRVLTF. CDR3 bases: TGTGCCAGCAGCTTGGGCGATCGCGTCCTGACTTTC. Drawing the rest from reference TRBV5-6 and TRBJ2-6, the complete variable domain is DAGVTQSPTHLIKTRGQQVTLRCSPKSGHDTVSWYQQALGQGPQFIFQYYEEEERQRGNFPDRFSGHQFPNYSSELNVNALLLGDSALYLCASSLGDRVLTFGAGSRLTVL.